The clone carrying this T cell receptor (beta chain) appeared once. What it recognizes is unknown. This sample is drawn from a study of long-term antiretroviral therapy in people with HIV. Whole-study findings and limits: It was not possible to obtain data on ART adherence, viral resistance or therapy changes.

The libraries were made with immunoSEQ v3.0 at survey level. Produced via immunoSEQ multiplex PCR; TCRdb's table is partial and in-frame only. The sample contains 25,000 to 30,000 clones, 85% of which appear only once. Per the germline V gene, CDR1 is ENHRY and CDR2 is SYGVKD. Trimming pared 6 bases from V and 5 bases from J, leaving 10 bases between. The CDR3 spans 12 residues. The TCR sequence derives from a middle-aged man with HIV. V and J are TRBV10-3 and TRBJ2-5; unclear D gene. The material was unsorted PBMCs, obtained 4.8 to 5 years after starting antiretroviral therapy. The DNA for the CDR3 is TGTGCCATCAGCGACCCAGTCGAGACCCAGTACTTC. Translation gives CAISDPVETQYF.